This T cell receptor (beta chain) was recorded in a study of blood T cell repertoires in COVID-19. Across the study: Both acute and convalescent COVID-19 samples were obtained from the United States, Italy and Spain. In each case, the material was cDNA or gDNA derived from T cells, B-cell-depleted T cells, or PBMCs.

How the authors handled the data: Amplification from reference gene primers served as the basis for estimated nucleated cell counts. Using immunoSEQ multiplex PCR, the repertoire was profiled, and TCRdb retains in-frame clones only, with some absent. V, J and clone size reflect that table, while D and trimming were determined from the DNA. The data contain roughly 55,000 clones, around 77% of them singletons. J was trimmed by 3 bases and V by 6 bases; bases with no gene match: 5. This CDR3 contains 14 residues. Germline V gives CDR1 SQVTM, CDR2 ANQGSEA. This receptor was identified in a man between 60 and 75 years old with acute or convalescent COVID-19. Material: peripheral blood. The rearrangement uses TRBV29-1 and TRBJ2-1, with 10 bases identical to TRBD2. For the CDR3, the DNA is TGCAGCGTCAGACTAGCGGGCAGCTACAATGAGCAGTTCTTC. Protein sequence: CSVRLAGSYNEQFF.